This passage covers 30 T cell receptor beta chains from one sample sequenced in a study of cytomegalovirus exposure and HLA in healthy donors. This PCR relied on a set of 60 Vbeta primers and 13 Jbeta primers. This table comes from immunoSEQ multiplex PCR, and its TCRdb copy is limited to in-frame clones, with some not included. The table has fewer than 130,000 clones, roughly three quarters seen once; the top ten hold roughly 5.6%. Sequenced input: PBMCs. All receptors derive from a young man in good health and CMV-seropositive.

This clone appeared a single time. The chain couples TRBV19 to TRBJ2-5; TRBD1 matches at 7 bases. Germline V gene data show CDR1 as LNHDA and CDR2 as SQIVND (reference sequence). This CDR3 contains 14 residues. V trimming: 2 bases; J trimming: 5 bases; junction bases outside the gene matches: 5. This CDR3 reads CASSITGTDETQYF. For the CDR3, the DNA is TGTGCCAGTAGTATAACCGGGACAGATGAGACCCAGTACTTC.

Details on this clone: Other DNA sequences in this sample translate to the same CDR3. The chain combines TRBV5-1 with TRBJ2-1, with D possibly being TRBD2 (5 bases). The CDR3 spans 13 residues. Trimming stripped 4 bases from V and 5 bases from J, with 10 bases between. From germline, CDR1 is SGHRS and CDR2 YFSETQ. The CDR3 region is CASSLDFNNEQFF. CDR3 bases: TGCGCCAGCAGCCTGGACTTCAACAATGAGCAGTTCTTC. Full variable domain (missing parts from reference TRBV5-1 and TRBJ2-1): KAGVTQTPRYLIKTRGQQVTLSCSPISGHRSVSWYQQTPGQGLQFLFEYFSETQRNKGNFPGRFSGRQFSNSRSEMNVSTLELGDSALYLCASSLDFNNEQFFGPGTRLTVL.

V is TRBV7-8 and J is TRBJ2-5; D not resolved. Germline CDR1 and CDR2: SGHVS and FQNEAQ. The CDR3 has 13 residues. V lost 1 base and J lost 5, with 8 bases in between. The CDR3 DNA reads TGTGCCAGCAGCTTAGTGGCAGTGGAGACCCAGTACTTC. This translates into CASSLVAVETQYF.

V usage is TRBV7-9 and J usage is TRBJ2-5; tentative D call: TRBD1 (6 bases). Deletions cut 1 base from V and 4 bases from J, with 13 bases between. Germline V gene data show CDR1 as SEHNR and CDR2 as FQNEAQ (reference sequence). The CDR3 loop spans 15 amino acids. The CDR3: CASSLGTGLGETQYF. DNA for the CDR3: TGTGCCAGCAGCTTAGGTACAGGGTTAGGAGAGACCCAGTACTTC.

The chain is built from TRBV5-1 and TRBJ2-1; 10 bases align to TRBD2. V shed 4 bases, J shed 7 bases, and the junction held 11 bases outside the gene matches. Germline CDR1 SGHRS, CDR2 YFSETQ. CDR3 length equals 16 residues. The DNA of the CDR3 is TGCGCCAGCAGCGGGGGTCGAGCGGGGGGGCGGAATGAGCAGTTCTTC. Protein product: CASSGGRAGGRNEQFF.

The chain carries TRBV11-2 and TRBJ1-4; 9 nucleotides match TRBD1. The V segment lost 4 bases and the J segment 5 bases; nucleotides outside the gene matches: 5. Germline V gene sequence: CDR1 SGHAT, CDR2 FQNNGV. CDR3 length: 15 amino acids. The CDR3 coding sequence is TGTGCCAGCAGCTCTCCAACAGGGGGCAATGAAAAACTGTTTTTT. It codes for CASSSPTGGNEKLFF.

V usage is TRBV30 and J usage is TRBJ2-1; D remains unclear. The CDR3 spans 11 residues. The V gene's germline CDR1 is GTSNPN and CDR2 SVGIG (reference sequence). The V gene lost 0 bases and the J gene lost 8 bases, with 5 bases spanning the gap. The CDR3 DNA is TGTGCCTGGAGTGTATTAGATGAGCAGTTCTTC. Its translation: CAWSVLDEQFF.

V and J are TRBV4-1 and TRBJ2-5; a weak D match, TRBD2 (5 bases). Per the germline V gene, CDR1 is MGHRA and CDR2 is YSYEKL. V was cut by 4 bases and J by 5 bases, with 5 bases left in between. The CDR3 contains 11 residues. The CDR3 loop is CASSPGETQYF. CDR3 coding DNA: TGCGCCAGCAGCCCGGGGGAGACCCAGTACTTC.

The chain is built from TRBV9 and TRBJ2-5, with 7 bases aligning to TRBD1. V lost 3 bases to trimming and J lost 7 bases; unmatched junction nucleotides: 24. CDR1 SGDLS and CDR2 YYNGEE come from the germline V gene. The CDR3 has 19 residues. CDR3 in DNA: TGTGCCAGCAGCGCCGACACAGGGGCGATTACCCCCCAAGAGATGACCCAGTACTTC. Translated, it gives CASSADTGAITPQEMTQYF.

The V and J genes are TRBV4-2 and TRBJ2-3; 15 bases fit TRBD2. Germline CDR1 reads LGHNA; CDR2 reads YNFKEQ. The CDR3 is made up of 18 amino acids. V lost 4 bases and J lost 5; bases outside the gene matches: 10. CDR3 amino acids: CASSPLGTSGGPGDTQYF. The DNA for the CDR3 is TGTGCCAGCAGCCCACTTGGGACTAGCGGGGGGCCTGGAGATACGCAGTATTTT.

To note about this clone: Mismatch with germline at one junction end may stem from a read error. The J gene is TRBJ2-6, the V gene TRBV30; weak D call: TRBD1 (5 bases). The length of the CDR3 is 14 residues. CDR1 GTSNPN and CDR2 SVGIG come from the germline V gene (reference sequence). The CDR3 DNA reads as TGTGCCTGGGAGGCAGGGTCTGGGGCCGACGTCCTGACTTTC. Translated, it gives CAWEAGSGADVLTF.

This clone came up a few times. The gene calls are TRBV6-6 and TRBJ1-4; TRBD1 matches 7 bases. This CDR3 has 14 residues. Germline-derived CDR1 and CDR2 are MNHNY and SVGAGI (reference sequence). V lost 3 bases and J lost 8; bases outside the gene matches: 6. The CDR3 here is CASSYEGAREKLFF. The CDR3 bases are TGTGCCAGCAGTTATGAGGGGGCAAGAGAAAAACTGTTTTTT.

This chain links TRBV7-8 with TRBJ2-5; 7 bases are a match to TRBD2. The J call is in doubt because the DNA end fits TRBJ2-7 better. Germline V lookup: CDR1 SGHVS, CDR2 FQNEAQ. CDR3 length: 16 residues. In DNA, the CDR3 is TGTGCCAGCAGCTTAGTGGGGGGGGGTGTAATGGGCGAGCAGTACTTC. Its protein is CASSLVGGGVMGEQYF.

The V gene is TRBV5-4, the J gene TRBJ2-3; the match to TRBD1 covers 7 bases. The V gene end was trimmed by 4 bases and the J gene end by 1 base; junction bases not matched to a gene: 6. CDR1 SGHNT and CDR2 YYREEE come from the germline V gene (reference sequence). CDR3 length equals 15 residues. CDR3 bases: TGTGCCAGCAGCCACGGGACAGTTGGCACAGATACGCAGTATTTT. As protein: CASSHGTVGTDTQYF.

J is TRBJ1-2 and V is TRBV25-1; TRBD1 agrees at 8 bases. V dropped 0 bases and J dropped 6; count of bases not matched to a gene: 12. The CDR3 sequence is 17 residues long. Looked up from germline, CDR1 is MGHDK and CDR2 is SYGVNS. The CDR3 spells CASSEYSPGGGRHGYTF. The CDR3 DNA reads as TGTGCCAGCAGTGAATATTCACCAGGGGGCGGAAGACATGGCTACACCTTC.

The sample holds one count of this clone. The rearrangement uses TRBV5-1 and TRBJ2-5, with 7 nucleotides matching TRBD1. Gene TRBJ2-7 matches the end of the DNA better, so the J call may be wrong. This CDR3 is 14 amino acids long. Germline V gene data show CDR1 as SGHRS and CDR2 as YFSETQ. CDR3 DNA sequence: TGCGCCAGCAGCGTCACAGGGGACCCCTACGAGCAGTACTTC. Translation gives CASSVTGDPYEQYF.

The chain is built from TRBV7-2 and TRBJ2-3; 8 bases agree with TRBD1. This CDR3 has 14 residues. Germline CDR1 is SGHTA and CDR2 is FQGNSA. After removal of 6 bases from V and 9 bases from J, the junction contained 11 bases not matched to a gene. Here the CDR3 DNA reads TGTGCCAGCAGTGCGGACAGGGTTTTCGGGACGCAGTATTTT. This gives the protein CASSADRVFGTQYF. Full variable domain (rest looked up from reference TRBV7-2 and TRBJ2-3): GAGVSQSPSNKVTEKGKDVELRCDPISGHTALYWYRQSLGQGLEFLIYFQGNSAPDKSGLPSDRFSAERTGGSVSTLTIQRTQQEDSAVYLCASSADRVFGTQYFGPGTRLTVL.

The rearrangement uses TRBV4-2 and TRBJ1-1; D is undetermined. This CDR3 comprises 16 residues. The V gene's germline CDR1 is LGHNA and CDR2 YNFKEQ. V lost 0 bases and J lost 0, with 11 bases in between. The CDR3 DNA reads as TGTGCCAGCAGCCAAGATTTTAACAGTATGAACACTGAAGCTTTCTTT. Translating gives CASSQDFNSMNTEAFF.

The genes are TRBV30 and TRBJ2-3, with TRBD2 matching over 8 bases. Germline V gene sequence: CDR1 GTSNPN, CDR2 SVGIG (reference sequence). V gave up 0 bases and J gave up 2 bases; unmatched junction bases: 4. CDR3 size: 15 residues. The CDR3 DNA reads TGTGCCTGGAGTGTCGGGGGGGCCCTCACAGATACGCAGTATTTT. As protein: CAWSVGGALTDTQYF. Variable domain in full (rest from reference TRBV30 and TRBJ2-3): SQTIHQWPATLVQPVGSPLSLECTVEGTSNPNLYWYRQAAGRGLQLLFYSVGIGQISSEVPQNLSASRPQDRQFILSSKKLLLSDSGFYLCAWSVGGALTDTQYFGPGTRLTVL.

The chain combines TRBV10-1 with TRBJ2-7; no reliable D call. V lost 3 bases, J lost 6 bases, and 9 bases lay in between. Germline assignment: CDR1 WNHNN and CDR2 SYGVQD (reference sequence). CDR3 length: 12 residues. In DNA form, the CDR3 reads TGCGCCAGCAGTGATCCCGGTGGCGAGCAGTACTTC. Amino acids: CASSDPGGEQYF.

This clone was seen a single time. This chain uses TRBV13 with TRBJ2-7; 10 positions agree with TRBD1. V shed 4 bases and J 3 bases; nucleotides not matched to a gene: 3. Germline V gene data show CDR1 as PRHDT and CDR2 as FYEKMQ (reference sequence). This CDR3 spans 14 amino acids. CDR3 sequence: CASSSGQGLYEQYF. As DNA, the CDR3 is TGTGCCAGCAGCTCGGGACAGGGGCTCTACGAGCAGTACTTC.

This chain joins TRBV6-5 and TRBJ2-4, with 11 bases aligning to TRBD1. The CDR3 runs to 15 residues. CDR1 MNHEY and CDR2 SVGAGI come from the germline V gene. Trimming took 6 bases from V and 8 from J; bases not matched to a gene: 9. The DNA of the CDR3 is TGTGCCAGCAGGAGGACAGGGGGCGGTGGAGACATTCAGTACTTC. The encoded protein is CASRRTGGGGDIQYF.

This chain connects TRBV13 to TRBJ2-7; 8 positions agree with TRBD1. Germline lookup yields CDR1 PRHDT and CDR2 FYEKMQ (reference sequence). V lost 0 bases to trimming and J lost 5 bases; unmatched junction nucleotides: 6. The CDR3 spans 15 residues. CDR3 nucleotide sequence: TGTGCCAGCAGCTTAGGCAGGGGGCTGAGGGACGAGCAGTACTTC. It yields the protein CASSLGRGLRDEQYF.

This clone appeared many times. The chain has TRBV6-1 and TRBJ1-4, with 7 bases matching TRBD1. Looked up from germline, CDR1 is MNHNS and CDR2 is SASEGT. CDR3 length equals 12 residues. With V trimmed by 6 bases and J by 9 bases, 4 bases remained unmatched. CDR3 sequence: CASSLQGKKLFF. CDR3 coding DNA: TGTGCCAGCAGCCTACAGGGGAAAAAACTGTTTTTT.

The rearrangement links TRBV28 to TRBJ1-3; D is possibly TRBD1 (5 bases). Germline assignment: CDR1 MDHEN and CDR2 SYDVKM. This CDR3 is 15 amino acids long. Trimming pared 2 bases from V and 1 base from J, leaving 9 bases between. In DNA form, the CDR3 reads TGTGCCAGCAGTTTAGGGGGGGGTTCTGGAAACACCATATATTTT. Encoded protein: CASSLGGGSGNTIYF.

The V gene is TRBV7-9, the J gene TRBJ2-5; possibly TRBD2 for D (5 bases). The end of the DNA aligns better with TRBJ2-7, so the J call may be wrong. The CDR3 is 13 amino acids. Germline lookup yields CDR1 SEHNR and CDR2 FQNEAQ (reference sequence). The CDR3 sequence is CASSPLGFYEQYF. CDR3 sequence (DNA): TGTGCCAGCAGCCCACTAGGGTTCTACGAGCAGTACTTC.

V usage is TRBV11-2 and J usage is TRBJ2-1, with 7 bases aligning to TRBD2. This CDR3 has 15 amino acids. CDR1 and CDR2 (germline): SGHAT, FQNNGV. Trimming cost V 5 bases and J 9 bases; bases outside gene matches: 13. The CDR3 DNA follows: TGTGCCAGCAGCCCCCTGGGCCGTGGGGAGGGTGAGCAGTTCTTC. It codes for CASSPLGRGEGEQFF.

J is TRBJ2-5 and V is TRBV25-1; perhaps TRBD1 as D (6 bases). Trimming pared 4 bases from V and 5 bases from J, leaving 14 bases between. The CDR3 length is 14 residues. CDR1 is MGHDK and CDR2 is SYGVNS in the germline V gene. The CDR3 nucleotides are TGTGCCAGCAGTGGTACAGGGTCGCAGGAGACCCAGTACTTC. As protein: CASSGTGSQETQYF. The full variable domain, its missing parts supplied by reference TRBV25-1 and TRBJ2-5, is EADIYQTPRYLVIGTGKKITLECSQTMGHDKMYWYQQDPGMELHLIHYSYGVNSTEKGDLSSESTVSRIRTEHFPLTLESARPSHTSQYLCASSGTGSQETQYFGPGTRLLVL.

V gene TRBV14 combines with J gene TRBJ2-3, with D perhaps TRBD1 (6 bases). Germline-derived CDR1 and CDR2 are SGHDN and FVKESK. CDR3 length: 15 residues. Trimming removed 6 bases at V and 0 bases at J, with 13 bases between. The CDR3 nucleotides read TGTGCCAGCAGGTTGTCGGACAGCAGCACAGATACGCAGTATTTT. It codes for CASRLSDSSTDTQYF. Looking up the rest from reference TRBV14 and TRBJ2-3 gives the full variable domain: EAGVTQFPSHSVIEKGQTVTLRCDPISGHDNLYWYRRVMGKEIKFLLHFVKESKQDESGMPNNRFLAERTGGTYSTLKVQPAELEDSGVYFCASRLSDSSTDTQYFGPGTRLTVL.

The V call is TRBV7-2, the J call TRBJ2-3; D possibly corresponds to TRBD2 (6 bases). The CDR3 is made up of 14 amino acids. Trimming cost V 1 base and J 4 bases, with 9 bases left between them. Germline V gene data show CDR1 as SGHTA and CDR2 as FQGNSA. The chain's CDR3 is CASSLVAGPDTQYF. CDR3 sequence (DNA): TGTGCCAGCAGCTTAGTCGCGGGGCCAGATACGCAGTATTTT. The variable domain in full, completed from reference TRBV7-2 and TRBJ2-3, reads GAGVSQSPSNKVTEKGKDVELRCDPISGHTALYWYRQSLGQGLEFLIYFQGNSAPDKSGLPSDRFSAERTGGSVSTLTIQRTQQEDSAVYLCASSLVAGPDTQYFGPGTRLTVL.